Each of the 19 T cell receptor beta chains below was sequenced from the same sample in a study of blood T cells in healthy people across ages. A second PCR of 7 to 11 cycles used a sample-barcoded 5' primer and a J-beta primer mix. TCRdb reanalysed the 5' RACE reads using MiXCR and keeps one entry per CDR3 protein. Of roughly 1.5 million distinct CDR3 sequences listed, roughly 43% are singletons. The sample was blood. The receptors were sampled from a woman under 30 in good health.

This clonotype was counted a single time. V is TRBV12-5 and J is TRBJ1-5; D might be TRBD1 (6 bases). Between the trimmed V and J ends, which lost 10 bases and 5 bases, there was a span of 18 bases. The CDR3 runs 14 residues. Germline values: CDR1 LGHNT, CDR2 FRNRAP. CDR3 residues: CANNRDNQHQPQHF. CDR3 sequence (DNA): TGTGCTAACAACCGGGACAACCAACATCAGCCCCAGCATTTT.

The chain employs TRBV29-1 and TRBJ2-1; tentatively, D is TRBD1 or TRBD2 (6 bases each). Germline loops: CDR1 SQVTM, CDR2 ANQGSEA. The CDR3 contains 16 residues. Trimming removed 6 bases at V and 8 bases at J, with 26 bases between. CDR3 in amino acids: CSVDTGKGGAYDEQFF. The CDR3 DNA reads TGCAGCGTCGACACAGGGAAGGGGGGTGCATATGATGAGCAGTTCTTC.

The chain combines TRBV7-9 with TRBJ2-2; unclear D gene. The CDR3 has 15 residues. The V gene's germline CDR1 is SEHNR and CDR2 FQNEAQ (reference sequence). V was pared by 3 bases and J by 0 bases, with 8 bases between. The CDR3 reads CASSFVTPNTGELFF. CDR3 nucleotides: TGTGCCAGCAGCTTCGTAACACCGAACACCGGGGAGCTGTTTTTT.

The V and J genes are TRBV20-1 and TRBJ1-6; the D is unclear. The CDR3 covers 15 residues. Between the trimmed V and J ends, which lost 2 bases and 5 bases, there was a span of 13 bases. Germline assignment: CDR1 DFQATT and CDR2 SNEGSKA (reference sequence). The CDR3 nucleotides are TGCAGTGCTAGATCATTACGAGGCCATAATTCACCCCTCCACTTT. Encoded protein: CSARSLRGHNSPLHF.

This chain joins TRBV7-2 and TRBJ2-3, with TRBD2 identical over 12 bases. From germline, CDR1 is SGHTA and CDR2 FQGNSA. The ends lost 4 bases at V and 5 bases at J; junction bases unmatched: 10. This CDR3 contains 17 residues. The CDR3 protein is CASSWLLAGGGKDTQYF. CDR3 nucleotide sequence: TGTGCCAGCAGCTGGCTACTAGCGGGGGGTGGGAAAGATACGCAGTATTTT.

CDR3 in DNA: TGCAGTGCCAGGGCTCCAGGGATGAACACTGAAGCTTTCTTT. Translating gives CSARAPGMNTEAFF. The chain links TRBV20-1 to TRBJ1-1; TRBD1 is a possible D gene (5 bases). Germline-derived CDR1 and CDR2 are DFQATT and SNEGSKA (reference sequence). CDR3 length: 14 amino acids. Between the trimmed V and J ends, which lost 6 bases and 0 bases, there was a span of 14 bases.

This chain connects TRBV4-3 to TRBJ2-2, with a tentative D call TRBD2 (5 bases). Looked up from germline, CDR1 is LGHNA and CDR2 is YSLEER. V was clipped by 2 bases and J by 8 bases, with 15 bases between them. CDR3 length equals 15 residues. CDR3 region: CASSQPGKSKGELFF. The CDR3 region has the DNA TGCGCCAGCAGCCAACCGGGGAAGTCAAAGGGGGAGCTGTTTTTT.

The V call is TRBV12-3 or TRBV12-4, the J call TRBJ2-1; D might be TRBD2 (5 bases). With 5 bases removed from V and 7 bases from J, the gap between germline ends came to 15 bases. This CDR3 is built from 14 residues. The chain's CDR3 is CASSLAGNGNEQFF. CDR3 sequence (DNA): TGTGCCAGCAGTCTCGCCGGGAACGGGAATGAGCAGTTCTTC.

This clonotype was counted a few times. The V gene is TRBV29-1, the J gene TRBJ1-1; D is perhaps TRBD1 (6 bases). V dropped 6 bases and J dropped 0 bases, with 14 bases sitting between them. Germline V lookup: CDR1 SQVTM, CDR2 ANQGSEA. The CDR3 sequence is 14 residues long. CDR3 sequence: CSVGHVIMNTEAFF. For the CDR3, the DNA is TGCAGCGTGGGACACGTAATAATGAACACTGAAGCTTTCTTT.

This clonotype has more than one count but fewer than ten. CDR3 bases: TGTGCCAGCAGCCCAGGCCTATCGGGCAATCAGCCCCAGCATTTT. As protein: CASSPGLSGNQPQHF. The rearrangement links TRBV27 to TRBJ1-5; D not certain. The CDR3 runs to 15 residues. Germline V gives CDR1 MNHEY, CDR2 SMNVEV (reference sequence). Trimming cost V 6 bases and J 2 bases, with 14 bases left between them.

This chain links TRBV6-5 with TRBJ2-7, with 8 bases identical to TRBD2. Unmatched junction bases numbered 8, after V lost 6 bases and J lost 4 bases. Germline lookup yields CDR1 MNHEY and CDR2 SVGAGI. The CDR3 totals 14 residues. The CDR3 is CASRKPSGSYEQYF. CDR3 coding DNA: TGTGCCAGCAGAAAGCCGAGCGGGAGTTACGAGCAGTACTTC.

The rearrangement joins TRBV5-1 to TRBJ2-2; D is possibly TRBD2 (7 bases). Germline CDR1 is SGHRS and CDR2 is YFSETQ. The V end was cut by 0 bases, the J end by 4 bases, with 10 bases between. CDR3 length: 15 amino acids. CDR3 nucleotide sequence: TGCGCCAGCAGCTTGGGGGGGGGCCCCACCGGGGAGCTGTTTTTT. Protein product: CASSLGGGPTGELFF.

The genes are TRBV28 and TRBJ1-5; D is undetermined. Trimming shortened V by 7 bases and J by 7 bases, and 17 bases separated the two germline ends. This CDR3 spans 14 amino acids. The germline CDR1 and CDR2 sequences are MDHEN and SYDVKM. CDR3 DNA: TGTGCCAGCACCGCTGGCCGGGATATACAGCCCCAGCATTTT. Encoded protein: CASTAGRDIQPQHF.

The J gene is TRBJ1-1, the V gene TRBV7-2; the match to TRBD1 covers 7 bases. CDR3 length equals 15 residues. CDR1 and CDR2 from the germline V gene are SGHTA and FQGNSA. V trimming: 0 bases; J trimming: 3 bases; junction bases outside the gene matches: 4. CDR3 sequence (DNA): TGTGCCAGCAGCTTAGCAGGGGGCACGTACACTGAAGCTTTCTTT. This encodes CASSLAGGTYTEAFF. Complete variable domain (other parts from reference TRBV7-2 and TRBJ1-1): GAGVSQSPSNKVTEKGKDVELRCDPISGHTALYWYRQSLGQGLEFLIYFQGNSAPDKSGLPSDRFSAERTGGSVSTLTIQRTQQEDSAVYLCASSLAGGTYTEAFFGQGTRLTVV.

The V and J genes are TRBV20-1 and TRBJ1-5, with D perhaps matching TRBD1 (5 bases). Trimming cost V 4 bases and J 1 base, with 11 bases left between them. The CDR3 is 14 residues long. Germline CDR1 DFQATT, CDR2 SNEGSKA (reference sequence). The CDR3: CSAKRGGSNQPQHF. CDR3 nucleotide sequence: TGCAGTGCTAAAAGGGGAGGAAGCAATCAGCCCCAGCATTTT.

V and J are TRBV12-3 or TRBV12-4 and TRBJ2-1, with TRBD2 matching over 16 bases. V shed 6 bases and J 9 bases; nucleotides not matched to a gene: 8. CDR3 length: 16 residues. The CDR3 reads CASSSGTSGGDAEQFF. The CDR3 coding sequence is TGTGCCAGCAGCTCCGGGACTAGCGGGGGGGATGCTGAGCAGTTCTTC.

This rearrangement joins TRBV27 to TRBJ2-1; D is possibly TRBD1 or TRBD2 (5 bases each). This CDR3 spans 14 amino acids. Germline V lookup: CDR1 MNHEY, CDR2 SMNVEV (reference sequence). V was shortened by 6 bases and J by 1 base, with 10 bases between the two germline ends. Here the CDR3 DNA reads TGTGCCAGCAGGGGGACGGTTTCCTACAATGAGCAGTTCTTC. Protein product: CASRGTVSYNEQFF.

The CDR3 here is CSASLGGNTEAFF. CDR3 DNA sequence: TGCAGTGCCTCTCTAGGGGGGAACACTGAAGCTTTCTTT. The chain employs TRBV20-1 and TRBJ1-1; tentative D call: TRBD1 (6 bases). The length of the CDR3 is 13 residues. Germline CDR1 is DFQATT and CDR2 is SNEGSKA (reference sequence). V dropped 6 bases and J dropped 1 base, with 12 bases sitting between them.

This clonotype was observed a handful of times. V usage is TRBV4-3 and J usage is TRBJ1-1; D might be TRBD1 (5 bases). The CDR3 extends over 15 amino acids. Germline V lookup: CDR1 LGHNA, CDR2 YSLEER. Trimming left V 0 bases short and J 5 bases short, with 13 bases between. The CDR3 DNA sequence: TGCGCCAGCAGCCAAGATCTCGGGACTAAGACTGAAGCTTTCTTT. It encodes CASSQDLGTKTEAFF.